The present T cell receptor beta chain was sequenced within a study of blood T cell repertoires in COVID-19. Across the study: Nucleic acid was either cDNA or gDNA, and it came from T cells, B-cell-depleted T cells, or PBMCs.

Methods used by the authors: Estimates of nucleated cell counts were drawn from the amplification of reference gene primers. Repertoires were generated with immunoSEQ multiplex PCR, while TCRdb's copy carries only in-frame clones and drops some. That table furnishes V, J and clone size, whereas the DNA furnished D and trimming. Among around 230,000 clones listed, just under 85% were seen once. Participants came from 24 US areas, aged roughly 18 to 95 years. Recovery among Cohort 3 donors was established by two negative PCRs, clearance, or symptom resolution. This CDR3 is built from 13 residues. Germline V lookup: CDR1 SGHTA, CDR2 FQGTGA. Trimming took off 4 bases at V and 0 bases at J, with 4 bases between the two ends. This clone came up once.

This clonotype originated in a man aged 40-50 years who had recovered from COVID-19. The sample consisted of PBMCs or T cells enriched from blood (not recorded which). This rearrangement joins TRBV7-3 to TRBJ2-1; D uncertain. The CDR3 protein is CASSWSSYNEQFF. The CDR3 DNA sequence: TGTGCCAGCAGCTGGAGCTCCTACAATGAGCAGTTCTTC.